One sample yielded the 11 T cell receptor beta chains listed below, sequenced in a study of prognosis after radiotherapy for stage I lung cancer. Researchers used two-round multiplex PCR to amplify TCR beta CDR3 starting from genomic DNA. Each TRBV and TRBJ gene had its own primer in the first PCR round. TCRdb ran MiXCR on the multiplex PCR reads and lists one entry per CDR3 protein. The sample consists of about 27,000 distinct CDR3 sequences, about 32% of them appearing once. Sequences were derived from PBMCs, sampled before or after stereotactic body radiation therapy (not recorded which). All receptors come from a donor of 50 years or more with non-small cell lung cancer.

This chain links TRBV19 with TRBJ2-2, with 9 bases identical to TRBD1. From germline, CDR1 is LNHDA and CDR2 SQIVND (reference sequence). The CDR3 has 14 residues. CDR3 loop: CSTRYRGRTGELFF. For the CDR3, the DNA is TGTTCCACCCGGTACAGGGGGCGAACCGGGGAGCTGTTTTTT.

This clonotype was detected ten times or more. The V gene is TRBV30, the J gene TRBJ2-7, with TRBD1 matching 8 bases. With 3 bases clipped from V and 2 bases from J, the junction kept 3 bases outside the gene matches. Germline-derived CDR1 and CDR2 are GTSNPN and SVGIG (reference sequence). This CDR3 contains 13 residues. The CDR3 coding sequence is TGTGCCTGGAGCAGGGACAGGACCTACGAGCAGTACTTC. Translated: CAWSRDRTYEQYF.

In its sample, this clonotype was seen many times. The V and J genes are TRBV5-1 and TRBJ2-7; the match to TRBD1 covers 7 bases. CDR3 length equals 13 residues. Per germline, CDR1 SGHRS and CDR2 YFSETQ. V was pared by 3 bases and J by 7 bases, with 7 bases of the junction left unmatched. The CDR3 sequence is CASSWGTAPEQYF. The CDR3 coding sequence is TGCGCCAGCAGCTGGGGGACAGCTCCAGAGCAGTACTTC.

Ten or more counts support this clonotype. This chain connects TRBV7-3 to TRBJ1-3, with a possible D match to TRBD1 (6 bases). This CDR3 region has 15 residues. In germline, CDR1 is SGHTA, CDR2 FQGTGA. The V and J ends lost 2 bases and 3 bases respectively, with 11 bases between them. The CDR3 is CASSLSGGFGNTIYF. CDR3 sequence (DNA): TGTGCCAGCAGCTTATCCGGGGGCTTTGGAAACACCATATATTTT. Supplemented by reference TRBV7-3 and TRBJ1-3, the full variable domain reads GAGVSQTPSNKVTEKGKYVELRCDPISGHTALYWYRQSLGQGPEFLIYFQGTGAADDSGLPNDRFFAVRPEGSVSTLKIQRTERGDSAVYLCASSLSGGFGNTIYFGEGSWLTVV.

The rearrangement joins TRBV11-2 to TRBJ2-1; D gene uncertain. V dropped 0 bases and J dropped 0 bases, with 9 bases sitting between them. CDR3 size: 16 residues. The germline gives CDR1 SGHAT, CDR2 FQNNGV. The CDR3 sequence is CASSLDPESSYNEQFF. CDR3 DNA sequence: TGTGCCAGCAGCTTAGATCCCGAGAGCTCCTACAATGAGCAGTTCTTC.

Regarding this clonotype: The CDR3 does not end in the conserved phenylalanine or tryptophan, so this is likely a read error. DNA of the CDR3: TGCAGTTCAGAGCGGGAGCAGTTCCTC. It translates to CSSEREQFL. This sequence joins TRBV20-1 and TRBJ2-1, with D maybe TRBD2 (5 bases). The CDR3 covers 9 residues. The germline V and J ends were trimmed by 8 bases and 10 bases, with 9 bases remaining between them. Germline assignment: CDR1 DFQATT and CDR2 SNEGSKA (reference sequence).

This clonotype was detected many times. This chain connects TRBV6-1 to TRBJ1-2, with TRBD1 identical over 7 bases. CDR3 length: 13 amino acids. Trimming cost V 2 bases and J 8 bases; bases outside gene matches: 5. The V gene's germline CDR1 is MNHNS and CDR2 SASEGT. CDR3 loop: CASSEPRGRGYTF. As DNA, the CDR3 is TGTGCCAGCAGTGAACCCAGGGGGAGAGGCTACACCTTC.

This clonotype was found many times. The rearrangement joins TRBV3-1 to TRBJ1-6; possible D gene TRBD1, 6 bases. This CDR3 region has 15 residues. V shed 4 bases and J shed 4 bases, with 11 bases lying between them. Germline V gives CDR1 LGHDT, CDR2 YNNKEL (reference sequence). The CDR3: CASSLVDSYNSPLHF. CDR3 sequence (DNA): TGTGCCAGCAGCCTGGTGGACAGTTATAATTCACCCCTCCACTTT.

This clonotype appeared many times. J is TRBJ1-5 and V is TRBV12-3 or TRBV12-4, with a possible D match to TRBD1 (5 bases). The CDR3 totals 15 residues. Trimming removed 5 bases at V and 3 bases at J, with 14 bases between. CDR3 coding DNA: TGTGCCAGCAGTCGGGACTCATACTCCAATCAGCCCCAGCATTTT. Encoded protein: CASSRDSYSNQPQHF.

This clonotype was counted many times. This chain uses TRBV27 with TRBJ2-1; D is possibly TRBD2 (6 bases). V was clipped by 3 bases and J by 5 bases, with 11 bases between them. The length of the CDR3 is 14 residues. The germline V gene has CDR1 MNHEY and CDR2 SMNVEV (reference sequence). CDR3 residues: CASSLLSGHNEQFF. The CDR3 bases are TGTGCCAGCAGTTTGCTTAGCGGCCACAATGAGCAGTTCTTC.

Many counts were recorded for this clonotype. The chain links TRBV6-1 to TRBJ2-3; 13 positions agree with TRBD2. With V trimmed by 0 bases and J by 6 bases, 3 bases remained unmatched. The CDR3 length is 16 residues. CDR1 and CDR2 (germline): MNHNS, SASEGT. CDR3: CASSEATSGGADTQYF. DNA of the CDR3: TGTGCCAGCAGTGAAGCCACTAGCGGGGGGGCGGATACGCAGTATTTT.